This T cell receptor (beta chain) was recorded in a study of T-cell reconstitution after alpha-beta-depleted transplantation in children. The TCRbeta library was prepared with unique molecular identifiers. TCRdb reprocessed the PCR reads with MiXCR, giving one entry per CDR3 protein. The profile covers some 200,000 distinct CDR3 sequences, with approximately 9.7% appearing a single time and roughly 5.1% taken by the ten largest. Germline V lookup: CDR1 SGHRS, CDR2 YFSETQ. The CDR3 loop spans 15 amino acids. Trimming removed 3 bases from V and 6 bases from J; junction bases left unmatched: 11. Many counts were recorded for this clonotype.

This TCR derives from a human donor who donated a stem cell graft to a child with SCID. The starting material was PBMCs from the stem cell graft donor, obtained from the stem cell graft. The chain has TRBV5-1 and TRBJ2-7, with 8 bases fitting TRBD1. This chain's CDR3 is CASSYGQGEGSEQYF. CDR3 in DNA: TGCGCCAGCAGCTACGGACAGGGCGAAGGCTCCGAGCAGTACTTC.